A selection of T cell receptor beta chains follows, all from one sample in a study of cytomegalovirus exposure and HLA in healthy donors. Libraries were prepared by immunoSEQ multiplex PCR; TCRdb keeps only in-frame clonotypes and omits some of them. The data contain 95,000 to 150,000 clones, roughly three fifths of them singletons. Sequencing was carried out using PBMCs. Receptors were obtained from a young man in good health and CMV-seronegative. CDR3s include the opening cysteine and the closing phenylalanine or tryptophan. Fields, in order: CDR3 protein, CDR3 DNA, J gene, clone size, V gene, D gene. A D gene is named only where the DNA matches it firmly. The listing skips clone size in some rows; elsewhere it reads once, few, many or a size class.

CDR3aa: CASSLSRTGVHREQYF; CDR3nt: TGTGCCAGCAGTTTATCCAGGACAGGGGTTCATCGCGAGCAGTACTTC; j_gene: TRBJ2-7; abundance: .; v_gene: TRBV27; d_gene: TRBD1
CDR3aa: CASSYLTSGSYEQYF; CDR3nt: TGTGCCAGCAGCTACCTGACTAGCGGCTCCTACGAGCAGTACTTC; j_gene: TRBJ2-7; abundance: .; v_gene: TRBV7-2; d_gene: TRBD2
CDR3aa: CASSSTGDVLANQPQHF; CDR3nt: TGTGCCAGCAGTTCAACAGGGGATGTCCTAGCAAATCAGCCCCAGCATTTT; j_gene: TRBJ1-5; abundance: .; v_gene: TRBV28; d_gene: TRBD1
CDR3aa: CAIPGVRTDTQYF; CDR3nt: TGTGCCATCCCGGGAGTACGGACGGATACGCAGTATTTT; j_gene: TRBJ2-3; abundance: .; v_gene: TRBV5-4; d_gene: .
CDR3aa: CASSVRDGDYGYTF; CDR3nt: TGTGCCAGCAGTGTCAGGGATGGTGACTATGGCTACACCTTC; j_gene: TRBJ1-2; abundance: .; v_gene: TRBV2; d_gene: .
CDR3aa: CASSREPNTEAFF; CDR3nt: TGCGCCAGCAGCCGGGAACCGAACACTGAAGCTTTCTTT; j_gene: TRBJ1-1; abundance: few; v_gene: TRBV5-1; d_gene: .
CDR3aa: CASSQVRSARDTYNEQFF; CDR3nt: TGCGCCAGCAGCCAAGTAAGGTCCGCGCGGGATACCTACAATGAGCAGTTCTTC; j_gene: TRBJ2-1; abundance: .; v_gene: TRBV4-1; d_gene: .
CDR3aa: CASTRSGTVSPYEQYF; CDR3nt: TGTGCCAGCACCCGATCCGGGACAGTATCGCCCTACGAGCAGTACTTC; j_gene: TRBJ2-7; abundance: .; v_gene: TRBV2; d_gene: TRBD1
CDR3aa: CASSQSVVNQPQHF; CDR3nt: TGCGCCAGCAGCCAATCGGTCGTAAATCAGCCCCAGCATTTT; j_gene: TRBJ1-5; abundance: .; v_gene: TRBV4-1; d_gene: .
CDR3aa: CASSSSTGSYNEQFF; CDR3nt: TGTGCCAGCAGTTCGTCGACAGGGTCCTACAATGAGCAGTTCTTC; j_gene: TRBJ2-1; abundance: .; v_gene: TRBV28; d_gene: TRBD1
CDR3aa: CASSVAGSTDTQYF; CDR3nt: TGTGCCAGCAGCGTAGCGGGGAGCACAGATACGCAGTATTTT; j_gene: TRBJ2-3; abundance: few; v_gene: TRBV9; d_gene: .
CDR3aa: CASRSRGILQETQYF; CDR3nt: TGTGCCAGCAGATCGAGGGGGATCCTCCAAGAGACCCAGTACTTC; j_gene: TRBJ2-5; abundance: .; v_gene: TRBV6-5; d_gene: .
CDR3aa: CASSQESKRVLLF; CDR3nt: TGTGCCAGCAGCCAAGAGTCTAAGCGTGTGTTACTCTTC; j_gene: TRBJ2-1; abundance: .; v_gene: TRBV14; d_gene: .
CDR3aa: CASSQGFSREGYEQYF; CDR3nt: TGTGCCAGCAGCCAAGGCTTCTCGCGGGAGGGTTACGAGCAGTACTTC; j_gene: TRBJ2-7; abundance: few; v_gene: TRBV14; d_gene: TRBD2
CDR3aa: CATSSNRGTRPQHF; CDR3nt: TGTGCCACCAGCAGTAACAGGGGGACGAGGCCCCAGCATTTT; j_gene: TRBJ1-5; abundance: .; v_gene: TRBV15; d_gene: TRBD1
CDR3aa: CASSLSGSYGYTF; CDR3nt: TGTGCCAGCAGCTTGTCCGGGTCCTATGGCTACACCTTC; j_gene: TRBJ1-2; abundance: .; v_gene: TRBV5-4; d_gene: .
CDR3aa: CASSLTGNMNTEAFF; CDR3nt: TGTGCCAGCAGCTTAACAGGGAACATGAACACTGAAGCTTTCTTT; j_gene: TRBJ1-1; abundance: .; v_gene: TRBV7-6; d_gene: .
CDR3aa: CASGAGGSYEQYF; CDR3nt: TGTGCCAGCGGGGCAGGGGGCTCCTACGAGCAGTACTTC; j_gene: TRBJ2-7; abundance: .; v_gene: TRBV6-1; d_gene: TRBD1
CDR3aa: CASSDGQATEAFF; CDR3nt: TGTGCCAGCAGTGATGGACAGGCAACTGAAGCTTTCTTT; j_gene: TRBJ1-1; abundance: few; v_gene: TRBV6-1; d_gene: TRBD1
CDR3aa: CSARGGVGAFF; CDR3nt: TGCAGTGCTCGGGGGGGGGTTGGAGCTTTCTTT; j_gene: TRBJ1-1; abundance: few; v_gene: TRBV20-1; d_gene: .
CDR3aa: CASSLKGTGGNTIYF; CDR3nt: TGCGCCAGCAGCTTGAAGGGGACAGGTGGAAACACCATATATTTT; j_gene: TRBJ1-3; abundance: .; v_gene: TRBV5-1; d_gene: TRBD1
CDR3aa: CASSYSRSSGGYEQYF; CDR3nt: TGTGCCAGCAGTTACTCCAGAAGCTCTGGGGGGTACGAGCAGTACTTC; j_gene: TRBJ2-7; abundance: .; v_gene: TRBV6-5; d_gene: .
CDR3aa: CASSQAGTSGGPSYEQYF; CDR3nt: TGTGCCAGCAGCCAAGCCGGGACTAGCGGGGGGCCCTCCTACGAGCAGTACTTC; j_gene: TRBJ2-7; abundance: .; v_gene: TRBV4-2; d_gene: TRBD2
CDR3aa: CASSQLTDRAKNIQYF; CDR3nt: TGTGCCAGCAGCCAACTAACCGACAGGGCTAAAAACATTCAGTACTTC; j_gene: TRBJ2-4; abundance: .; v_gene: TRBV7-9; d_gene: TRBD1